The 27 T cell receptor beta chains below all came from one sample that was sequenced in a study of control samples from healthy donors and cancer patients. The method was immunoSEQ multiplex PCR; TCRdb's version includes in-frame clones alone and lacks a portion of them. This table has roughly 41,000 clones, approximately 94% appearing once. Sequenced material: blood. All receptors derive from a man in his sixties in good health.

The chain recombines TRBV18 with TRBJ2-7, with TRBD2 as a possible D gene (5 bases). The germline CDR1 and CDR2 sequences are KGHSH and LQKENI. The CDR3 runs to 14 residues. V shed 0 bases and J shed 6 bases, with 12 bases lying between them. The CDR3 region is CASSPPLATLEQYF. The CDR3 DNA follows: TGTGCCAGCTCACCACCTCTAGCAACCCTCGAGCAGTACTTC.

The chain couples TRBV11-1 to TRBJ1-1; D might be TRBD1 (6 bases). Germline loops: CDR1 SGHAT, CDR2 FQDESV (reference sequence). The germline V and J ends were trimmed by 2 bases and 6 bases, with 10 bases remaining between them. The CDR3 is 13 amino acids. The CDR3 DNA reads TGTGCCAGCAGCTTAATCGGGGGGCCTGAAGCTTTCTTT. It is translated as CASSLIGGPEAFF.

This chain uses TRBV27 with TRBJ1-5; the D gene is possibly TRBD1 (6 bases). The V and J ends lost 1 base and 2 bases respectively, with 21 bases between them. Germline lookup yields CDR1 MNHEY and CDR2 SMNVEV (reference sequence). This CDR3 has 19 residues. CDR3 in amino acids: CASSLLGNPSGDGNQPQHF. The CDR3 nucleotides are TGTGCCAGCAGTTTATTAGGGAACCCGTCAGGGGATGGCAATCAGCCCCAGCATTTT.

The V call is TRBV7-3, the J call TRBJ1-2; 7 bases line up with TRBD1. V lost 5 bases, J lost 5 bases, and 5 bases stayed unmatched. Germline V CDR1 and CDR2: SGHTA, FQGTGA. CDR3 size: 13 residues. The DNA of the CDR3 is TGTGCCAGCAGCCCCGGGACAGAATATGGCTACACCTTC. Translating it yields CASSPGTEYGYTF.

This chain links TRBV2 with TRBJ2-1; TRBD1 matches at 8 bases. The CDR3 runs to 14 residues. In germline, CDR1 is SNHLY, CDR2 FYNNEI. J gave up 6 bases and V 7 bases, and 8 bases lay outside the gene matches. CDR3 protein: CASNGQGSGNEQFF. As DNA, the CDR3 is TGTGCCAGCAATGGACAGGGATCAGGCAATGAGCAGTTCTTC.

The chain uses TRBV7-9 and TRBJ1-1, with D perhaps TRBD1 (5 bases). This CDR3 comprises 19 residues. Germline CDR1 reads SEHNR; CDR2 reads FQNEAQ (reference sequence). V was cut by 0 bases and J by 0 bases, with 20 bases left in between. The chain's CDR3 is CASSLAQVQGLIMNTEAFF. CDR3 sequence (DNA): TGTGCCAGCAGCTTAGCGCAAGTGCAGGGCCTAATCATGAACACTGAAGCTTTCTTT.

The chain employs TRBV15 and TRBJ1-5, with D perhaps matching TRBD1 (6 bases). Germline values: CDR1 LNHNV, CDR2 YYDKDF (reference sequence). This CDR3 is 17 amino acids long. Trimming stripped 1 base from V and 2 bases from J, with 15 bases between. The CDR3 is CATSRGQGKRGNQPQHF. CDR3 coding DNA: TGTGCCACCAGCAGAGGTCAGGGGAAGAGGGGCAATCAGCCCCAGCATTTT.

In DNA form, the CDR3 reads TGTGCCAGCACACCCGTGGGCAGGGACTACGAGCAGTACTTC. It specifies CASTPVGRDYEQYF. This rearrangement joins TRBV25-1 to TRBJ2-7; maybe TRBD1 (5 bases). The germline V gene encodes CDR1 MGHDK and CDR2 SYGVNS. V was cut by 7 bases and J by 3 bases, with 16 bases left in between. The CDR3 spans 14 residues.

Here the CDR3 DNA reads TGTGCCAGCAGCCCCGGGACAGGGGAAAACACCATATATTTT. Amino acid sequence: CASSPGTGENTIYF. This sequence joins TRBV3-1 (or the pseudogene TRBV3-2) and TRBJ1-3, with TRBD1 matching over 10 bases. The CDR3 runs to 14 residues. The germline gives CDR1 LGHDT, CDR2 YNNKEL (reference sequence). V lost 4 bases, J lost 6 bases, and 3 bases stayed unmatched.

The chain links TRBV15 to TRBJ1-1, with D unresolved. This CDR3 has 14 amino acids. Trimming pared 3 bases from V and 4 bases from J, leaving 12 bases between. Germline CDR1 LNHNV, CDR2 YYDKDF (reference sequence). The CDR3 here is CATSRLRGSTEAFF. DNA of the CDR3: TGTGCCACCAGCAGGCTGCGGGGAAGCACTGAAGCTTTCTTT.

This clone was seen once. The chain employs TRBV5-1 and TRBJ2-2; tentatively, D is TRBD1 or TRBD2 (6 bases each). Looked up from germline, CDR1 is SGHRS and CDR2 is YFSETQ. V shed 6 bases and J shed 8 bases, with 17 bases lying between them. This CDR3 has 14 residues. The CDR3 bases are TGCGCCAGCACTCGGGACACCGCGGGAGGGGAGCTGTTTTTT. Its protein product is CASTRDTAGGELFF. The full variable domain, its missing parts supplied by reference TRBV5-1 and TRBJ2-2, is KAGVTQTPRYLIKTRGQQVTLSCSPISGHRSVSWYQQTPGQGLQFLFEYFSETQRNKGNFPGRFSGRQFSNSRSEMNVSTLELGDSALYLCASTRDTAGGELFFGEGSRLTVL.

The V call is TRBV5-6, the J call TRBJ1-1; the D gene is possibly TRBD1 (6 bases). V was shortened by 2 bases and J by 11 bases, with 22 bases between the two germline ends. The germline CDR1 and CDR2 sequences are SGHDT and YYEEEE. The CDR3 runs 15 residues. The DNA of the CDR3 is TGTGCCAGCAGCTTTTATCGGGGGGCCCTAGGTGGGGCTTTCTTT. Its protein product is CASSFYRGALGGAFF.

This clone was recorded once. The genes are TRBV7-9 and TRBJ1-4, with D maybe TRBD1 (5 bases). Germline V gives CDR1 SEHNR, CDR2 FQNEAQ (reference sequence). Between the trimmed V and J ends, which lost 7 bases and 5 bases, there was a span of 17 bases. The CDR3 is 15 residues long. The chain's CDR3 is CASNPWGRGNEKLFF. The CDR3 DNA reads TGTGCCAGCAACCCTTGGGGCCGCGGCAATGAAAAACTGTTTTTT.

The CDR3 region is CASSPTHPFTEQYF. The CDR3 DNA reads as TGTGCCAGCTCACCAACCCACCCATTCACAGAGCAGTACTTC. V is TRBV18 and J is TRBJ2-7; D call uncertain. Germline V gene sequence: CDR1 KGHSH, CDR2 LQKENI. V gave up 2 bases and J gave up 7 bases, with 15 bases separating them. CDR3 length: 14 residues. Combining the CDR3 with reference TRBV18 and TRBJ2-7 gives the whole variable domain NAGVMQNPRHLVRRRGQEARLRCSPMKGHSHVYWYRQLPEEGLKFMVYLQKENIIDESGMPKERFSAEFPKEGPSILRIQQVVRGDSAAYFCASSPTHPFTEQYFGPGTRLTVT.

V and J are TRBV5-1 and TRBJ2-1, with a possible D match to TRBD1 (5 bases). The CDR3 covers 15 residues. CDR1 is SGHRS, CDR2 YFSETQ, per germline. Trimming took 0 bases from V and 2 from J, leaving 9 bases between them. CDR3 in amino acids: CASSLEGATYNEQFF. The CDR3 region has the DNA TGCGCCAGCAGCTTGGAAGGGGCGACCTACAATGAGCAGTTCTTC.

This rearrangement joins TRBV25-1 to TRBJ2-1, with 10 positions matching TRBD2. V dropped 5 bases and J dropped 9; count of bases not matched to a gene: 13. Looked up from germline, CDR1 is MGHDK and CDR2 is SYGVNS. This CDR3 has 16 residues. Here the CDR3 reads CASSTTRASGSSEQFF. The CDR3 coding sequence is TGTGCCAGCAGTACGACCCGGGCTAGCGGGAGCAGTGAGCAGTTCTTC.

This clone was recorded once. The CDR3 nucleotides are TGTGCCAGCAGTTCCACAGGGTTTGCCTACGAGCAGTACTTC. Its translation: CASSSTGFAYEQYF. The chain joins TRBV27 to TRBJ2-7; maybe TRBD1 (6 bases). There are 14 residues in the CDR3. CDR1 and CDR2 from the germline V gene are MNHEY and SMNVEV (reference sequence). V gave up 4 bases and J gave up 2 bases, with 12 bases separating them.

The J gene is TRBJ2-5, the V gene TRBV10-2; a weak D match, TRBD1 (6 bases). Germline V lookup: CDR1 WSHSY, CDR2 SAAADI. The V gene lost 2 bases and the J gene lost 9 bases, with 13 bases spanning the gap. This CDR3 has 13 amino acids. The CDR3 here is CASSEGQRRSQYF. The CDR3 nucleotides read TGCGCCAGCAGTGAGGGACAGCGGCGGTCCCAGTACTTC.

This rearrangement joins TRBV3-1 (or the pseudogene TRBV3-2) to TRBJ1-4, with no clear D. Germline CDR1 and CDR2: LGHDT and YNNKEL (reference sequence). This CDR3 has 17 residues. The ends were cut back, 0 bases at V and 8 bases at J, with 19 bases in the middle. The CDR3 sequence is CASSQDSFGGRKEKLFF. The CDR3 DNA sequence: TGTGCCAGCAGCCAAGACAGCTTCGGAGGGAGGAAAGAAAAACTGTTTTTT.

V is TRBV28 and J is TRBJ1-1; D remains unclear. The V and J ends lost 10 bases and 1 base respectively, with 19 bases between them. Germline V gives CDR1 MDHEN, CDR2 SYDVKM. This CDR3 has 15 residues. The CDR3 DNA sequence: TGTGCCACGACGAAGCATGGAGGGAAGAACACTGAAGCTTTCTTT. Encoded protein: CATTKHGGKNTEAFF.

This rearrangement joins TRBV7-2 to TRBJ2-1; D tentatively reads TRBD1 or TRBD2 (5 bases each). This CDR3 region has 15 residues. Trimming removed 1 base from V and 9 bases from J, with 16 bases in between. Germline V gene sequence: CDR1 SGHTA, CDR2 FQGNSA. DNA of the CDR3: TGTGCCAGCAGCTTAGAAGGGGTCCTAGCTTTTGAGCAGTTCTTC. This sequence encodes CASSLEGVLAFEQFF.

The CDR3 spells CASSPAEADTQYF. DNA of the CDR3: TGTGCCAGCTCACCAGCGGAGGCAGATACGCAGTATTTT. The rearrangement links TRBV18 to TRBJ2-3; perhaps TRBD2 as D (5 bases). This CDR3 region has 13 residues. CDR1 and CDR2 from the germline V gene are KGHSH and LQKENI. The germline V and J ends were trimmed by 2 bases and 4 bases, with 7 bases remaining between them.

The chain combines TRBV5-4 with TRBJ2-1, with TRBD2 matching 7 bases. The CDR3 loop spans 15 amino acids. Germline CDR1 SGHNT, CDR2 YYREEE (reference sequence). V trimming: 2 bases; J trimming: 4 bases; junction bases outside the gene matches: 6. The CDR3 sequence: CASSFRGAGYNEQFF. DNA for the CDR3: TGTGCCAGCAGCTTTAGGGGAGCGGGGTACAATGAGCAGTTCTTC.

The V gene is TRBV7-8, the J gene TRBJ1-1; possibly TRBD1 for D (6 bases). Deletions cut 0 bases from V and 5 bases from J, with 16 bases between. The CDR3 runs 16 residues. Germline CDR1 SGHVS, CDR2 FQNEAQ. CDR3 coding DNA: TGTGCCAGCAGCTTAGCTTATTCAGGGGCCTCAACTGAAGCTTTCTTT. This encodes CASSLAYSGASTEAFF.

This chain links TRBV5-8 with TRBJ1-5; no firm D call. The ends were cut back, 4 bases at V and 5 bases at J, with 10 bases in the middle. The CDR3 length is 13 residues. CDR1 is SGHTS, CDR2 YDEGEE, per germline. The CDR3 spells CASSRVGDQPQHF. As DNA, the CDR3 is TGTGCCAGCAGCCGAGTAGGAGATCAGCCCCAGCATTTT.

The CDR3 loop reads CASSLLSETQYF. CDR3 bases: TGTGCCAGCAGCTTGTTGTCGGAGACCCAGTACTTC. The chain combines TRBV5-4 with TRBJ2-5; no clear D. CDR1 is SGHNT and CDR2 is YYREEE in the germline V gene (reference sequence). V was cut by 1 base and J by 5 bases, with 6 bases left in between. This CDR3 is 12 amino acids long. Together with reference TRBV5-4 and TRBJ2-5, the CDR3 gives the full variable domain: ETGVTQSPTHLIKTRGQQVTLRCSSQSGHNTVSWYQQALGQGPQFIFQYYREEENGRGNFPPRFSGLQFPNYSSELNVNALELDDSALYLCASSLLSETQYFGPGTRLLVL.

The chain recombines TRBV7-6 with TRBJ2-3, with 16 bases that match TRBD2. Germline-derived CDR1 and CDR2 are SGHVS and FNYEAQ. The CDR3 is 19 residues long. J was trimmed by 0 bases and V by 5 bases; bases with no gene match: 8. The CDR3 nucleotides read TGTGCCAGCAGCGCCTTGGGACTAGCGGGAGGGACTAGCACAGATACGCAGTATTTT. Amino acid sequence: CASSALGLAGGTSTDTQYF.